This TCR beta chain was retrieved from a study of Graves' ophthalmopathy and Graves' hyperthyroidism. Study in general: Ahead of any treatment, peripheral blood was obtained at the initial diagnosis.

General study points: Ophthalmopathy could be told apart from stable hyperthyroidism by a 13-signature model (87.88% sensitivity, 70% to 84% specificity). The authors also found most expanded thyroid clonotypes above 0.001 frequency in blood.

The CDR3 sequence is 14 residues long. V shed 7 bases and J 7 bases; nucleotides not matched to a gene: 7. Clinicians made diagnoses from clinical symptoms, serum thyroxine, TRAb, thyroid ultrasound and orbital computed tomography. RNA transcripts yielded amplified TCR beta CDR3 regions. First-round RT-PCR employed HTBI primers, with a second-round multiplex PCR after it. TCRdb called the multiplex PCR reads again in MiXCR, with one record for every CDR3 protein. The sample includes about 400,000 distinct CDR3 sequences, 18% of them seen just once. This clonotype was seen repeatedly, ten times or more. The antigen is not known.

The specimen sequenced was peripheral blood. The V call is TRBV12-3 or TRBV12-4, the J call TRBJ1-5, with TRBD1 matching over 10 bases. The clonotype originates from a woman between 18 and 29 years old with Graves' ophthalmopathy. Written as DNA, the CDR3 is TGTGCCAGCAACCGGGACAGGGGAGGACAGCCCCAGCATTTT. It specifies CASNRDRGGQPQHF.